The 25 T cell receptor beta chains presented below share a single source sample, sequenced in a study of blood T cell repertoires in COVID-19. The table came from immunoSEQ multiplex PCR; TCRdb's copy has only in-frame clones and leaves some out. The sample shows roughly 180,000 clones, about 88% of them seen only once. The sample consisted of peripheral blood. The receptor set was obtained from a man aged 18 to 30 with acute or convalescent COVID-19.

V and J are TRBV5-4 and TRBJ2-7, with 9 nucleotides matching TRBD1. The ends lost 4 bases at V and 1 base at J; junction bases unmatched: 6. The CDR3 is 15 residues long. Per the germline V gene, CDR1 is SGHNT and CDR2 is YYREEE (reference sequence). CDR3 DNA sequence: TGTGCCAGCAGCCGACAGGGGGTAGTTTCCTACGAGCAGTACTTC. Its protein is CASSRQGVVSYEQYF.

The rearrangement joins TRBV18 to TRBJ2-6; D unresolved. Germline values: CDR1 KGHSH, CDR2 LQKENI. The CDR3 spans 16 residues. Trimming took 4 bases from V and 0 from J, leaving 10 bases between them. For the CDR3, the DNA is TGTGCCAGCTCACTCCGACAAATCTCTGGGGCCAACGTCCTGACTTTC. Translation: CASSLRQISGANVLTF.

The chain combines TRBV10-1 with TRBJ1-1; D uncertain. The CDR3 consists of 15 residues. Trimming stripped 5 bases from V and 3 bases from J, with 16 bases between. CDR1 is WNHNN and CDR2 is SYGVQD in the germline V gene (reference sequence). For the CDR3, the DNA is TGCGCCAGCAGTTTTACGGCGGGTAGGGACACTGAAGCTTTCTTT. This codes for CASSFTAGRDTEAFF.

The gene calls are TRBV7-9 and TRBJ1-6; 7 nucleotides agree with TRBD1. CDR3 length: 15 residues. The junction had 5 bases not matched to a gene; V was cut back by 3 bases and J by 6 bases. The germline V gene has CDR1 SEHNR and CDR2 FQNEAQ (reference sequence). CDR3 region: CASSLMGTVNSPLHF. CDR3 DNA sequence: TGTGCCAGCAGCTTGATGGGGACAGTTAATTCACCCCTCCACTTT.

The rearrangement uses TRBV14 and TRBJ1-2; TRBD1 is a possible D gene (6 bases). CDR1 SGHDN and CDR2 FVKESK come from the germline V gene. The CDR3 is 14 amino acids. Between the trimmed V and J ends, which lost 6 bases and 7 bases, there was a span of 18 bases. CDR3 loop: CASSPMRGLVGYTF. DNA for the CDR3: TGTGCCAGCAGTCCGATGCGGGGGCTAGTTGGCTACACCTTC.

CDR3 sequence reads: CASGTPSGLGDEKLFF. In DNA form, the CDR3 reads TGTGCCAGCGGAACGCCATCCGGCCTGGGCGATGAAAAACTGTTTTTT. The V gene is TRBV19, the J gene TRBJ1-4; D is unresolved. The CDR3 contains 16 residues. Trimming shortened V by 9 bases and J by 6 bases, and 23 bases separated the two germline ends. In germline, CDR1 is LNHDA, CDR2 SQIVND (reference sequence).

This clone appeared a few times. The same CDR3 arises from other DNA sequences in this sample as well. V is TRBV6-5 and J is TRBJ1-1; TRBD1 matches at 10 bases. There are 14 residues in the CDR3. Germline CDR1 and CDR2: MNHEY and SVGAGI. J lost 6 bases, V lost 2 bases, and 3 bases had no gene match. The chain's CDR3 is CASSYTGTGAEAFF. DNA for the CDR3: TGTGCCAGCAGTTACACCGGGACAGGGGCTGAAGCTTTCTTT.

J is TRBJ1-1 and V is TRBV10-2; no firm D call. This CDR3 has 14 amino acids. The germline V gene has CDR1 WSHSY and CDR2 SAAADI. Trimming took off 0 bases at V and 4 bases at J, with 9 bases between the two ends. The CDR3 DNA sequence: TGCGCCAGCAGTGAGTCGGTCTGGAGCACTGAAGCTTTCTTT. This gives the protein CASSESVWSTEAFF.

This rearrangement joins TRBV29-1 to TRBJ2-3, with 9 bases that match TRBD1. Per the germline V gene, CDR1 is SQVTM and CDR2 is ANQGSEA. Trimming took 7 bases from V and 5 from J; bases not matched to a gene: 13. This CDR3 comprises 15 residues. The CDR3 DNA sequence: TGCAGCGCTACGGGACAGGGTGGGGCTGGAGATACGCAGTATTTT. Its translation: CSATGQGGAGDTQYF.

The chain joins TRBV18 to TRBJ2-7, with TRBD2 matching over 11 bases. The J segment lost 7 bases and the V segment lost 5 bases, leaving 10 bases of the junction unmatched. The CDR3 is 15 amino acids. The germline CDR1 and CDR2 sequences are KGHSH and LQKENI. CDR3 loop: CASSSLAGDSGEQYV. The CDR3 DNA reads as TGTGCCAGCTCATCACTAGCGGGGGACTCTGGGGAGCAGTACGTC.

This chain uses TRBV30 with TRBJ1-1, with D hard to call. Trimming pared 3 bases from V and 3 bases from J, leaving 8 bases between. The CDR3 consists of 12 residues. Germline values: CDR1 GTSNPN, CDR2 SVGIG (reference sequence). The CDR3 reads CAWRAEYTEAFF. CDR3 DNA sequence: TGTGCCTGGAGAGCCGAGTACACTGAAGCTTTCTTT.

This chain links TRBV30 with TRBJ1-3; D is unresolved. The germline V and J ends were trimmed by 2 bases and 0 bases, with 14 bases remaining between them. Germline V gene sequence: CDR1 GTSNPN, CDR2 SVGIG (reference sequence). The CDR3 is made up of 16 amino acids. The CDR3 DNA is TGTGCCTGGAGTCCCCCTTCCGGTTACTCTGGAAACACCATATATTTT. Translating it yields CAWSPPSGYSGNTIYF.

The gene calls are TRBV10-3 and TRBJ2-7; TRBD1 is a possible D gene (5 bases). V was trimmed by 3 bases and J by 5 bases, leaving 14 bases between them. The CDR3 is made up of 14 amino acids. Germline-derived CDR1 and CDR2 are ENHRY and SYGVKD. The CDR3 sequence: CAISDREAPHEQYV. DNA for the CDR3: TGTGCCATCAGTGACAGGGAAGCCCCCCACGAGCAGTACGTC.

This chain connects TRBV3-1 (or the pseudogene TRBV3-2) to TRBJ1-1; 9 nucleotides align to TRBD1. Germline values: CDR1 LGHDT, CDR2 YNNKEL (reference sequence). The length of the CDR3 is 17 residues. V was clipped by 2 bases and J by 3 bases; unmatched bases: 10. The CDR3 region is CASSQNNRGRFHTEAFF. CDR3 in DNA: TGTGCCAGCAGCCAAAATAACAGGGGGCGCTTTCACACTGAAGCTTTCTTT.

This clone was seen once. This chain uses TRBV3-1 (or the pseudogene TRBV3-2) with TRBJ2-3, with D maybe TRBD1 (5 bases). CDR1 and CDR2 (germline): LGHDT, YNNKEL (reference sequence). The CDR3 runs 17 residues. Trimming left V 0 bases short and J 4 bases short, with 17 bases between. The CDR3 is CASSQDFGPGLADTQYF. The CDR3 DNA reads TGTGCCAGCAGCCAAGATTTTGGGCCAGGGTTGGCAGATACGCAGTATTTT.

Only one count was recorded for this clone. V gene TRBV7-2 combines with J gene TRBJ2-7; TRBD1 aligns across 8 bases. CDR3 length: 13 residues. V dropped 5 bases and J dropped 1; count of bases not matched to a gene: 1. CDR1 and CDR2 (germline): SGHTA, FQGNSA. As DNA, the CDR3 is TGTGCCAGCAGCCGGACAGGGTCCTACGAGCAGTACGTC. This sequence encodes CASSRTGSYEQYV.

This chain connects TRBV7-9 to TRBJ2-1; 10 bases line up with TRBD1. Losses at the gene ends were 5 bases for V and 8 bases for J; bases not matched to a gene: 9. This CDR3 contains 15 residues. Germline CDR1 and CDR2: SEHNR and FQNEAQ (reference sequence). The CDR3 coding sequence is TGTGCCAGCAGCACCCCCGGGACAGGGGAGGATGAGCAGTTCTTC. It yields the protein CASSTPGTGEDEQFF.

The rearrangement joins TRBV6-5 to TRBJ2-2; the match to TRBD1 covers 10 bases. Germline assignment: CDR1 MNHEY and CDR2 SVGAGI. V was clipped by 6 bases and J by 3 bases; unmatched bases: 4. The CDR3 covers 15 residues. The CDR3 nucleotides read TGTGCCAGCAGCCTTGGGACAGGGGACACCGGGGAGCTGTTTTTT. It codes for CASSLGTGDTGELFF.

The gene calls are TRBV4-1 and TRBJ1-1; possible D gene TRBD1, 6 bases. Germline V gene lookup returns CDR1 MGHRA and CDR2 YSYEKL. The germline V and J ends were trimmed by 4 bases and 4 bases, with 16 bases remaining between them. This CDR3 is built from 15 residues. The chain's CDR3 is CASSPKGQGFTEAFF. CDR3 nucleotide sequence: TGCGCCAGCAGCCCTAAGGGCCAGGGGTTCACTGAAGCTTTCTTT.

The CDR3 here is CASSQVPPEDGRNQPQHF. CDR3 DNA: TGCGCCAGCAGCCAAGTCCCGCCGGAGGACGGACGCAATCAGCCCCAGCATTTT. The chain joins TRBV4-1 to TRBJ1-5; D gene uncertain. This CDR3 contains 18 residues. The ends were cut back, 1 base at V and 2 bases at J, with 18 bases in the middle. The germline V gene has CDR1 MGHRA and CDR2 YSYEKL.

J is TRBJ1-6 and V is TRBV23-1, with D tentatively TRBD1 (6 bases). TRBV23-1 is an ORF; its function is uncertain. With 0 bases removed from V and 6 bases from J, the gap between germline ends came to 9 bases. There are 15 residues in the CDR3. The CDR3 nucleotides are TGCGCCAGCAGTCAATCGGTCAGGGGTAATTCACCCCTCCACTTT. Its protein is CASSQSVRGNSPLHF.

This chain joins TRBV5-1 and TRBJ2-3, with 12 bases that match TRBD1. With 3 bases clipped from V and 5 bases from J, the junction kept 10 bases outside the gene matches. The germline V gene encodes CDR1 SGHRS and CDR2 YFSETQ. The CDR3 sequence is 17 residues long. CDR3 amino acids: CASSWKGQGAREDTQYF. The CDR3 nucleotides read TGCGCCAGCAGCTGGAAGGGACAGGGGGCAAGGGAAGATACGCAGTATTTT.

The V call is TRBV11-2, the J call TRBJ2-5, with a tentative D call TRBD1 (5 bases). Trimming removed 5 bases at V and 2 bases at J, with 6 bases between. This CDR3 has 12 residues. Per germline, CDR1 SGHAT and CDR2 FQNNGV. CDR3 sequence reads: CASSPGQETQYF. The CDR3 DNA is TGTGCCAGCAGCCCAGGGCAAGAGACCCAGTACTTC.

The CDR3 here is CASSLGTRRTDTQYF. CDR3 nucleotides: TGTGCCAGCAGCTTAGGGACTAGGCGCACAGATACGCAGTATTTT. This chain links TRBV7-6 with TRBJ2-3; 7 bases align to TRBD2. CDR1 is SGHVS and CDR2 is FNYEAQ in the germline V gene. The CDR3 contains 15 residues. V dropped 1 base and J dropped 1; count of bases not matched to a gene: 2.

The V gene is TRBV29-1, the J gene TRBJ1-5, with a tentative D call TRBD1 (5 bases). Germline CDR1 and CDR2: SQVTM and ANQGSEA. Trimming pared 4 bases from V and 4 bases from J, leaving 11 bases between. The CDR3 extends over 13 amino acids. The CDR3 bases are TGCAGCGTTGTATGGGGGGGAAATCAGCCCCAGCATTTT. It yields the protein CSVVWGGNQPQHF.